The 17 T cell receptor beta chains presented below share a single source sample, sequenced in a study of cytomegalovirus exposure and HLA in healthy donors. The study ran its PCR with 60 Vbeta and 13 Jbeta primers. Clones were read by immunoSEQ multiplex PCR, and TCRdb kept only the in-frame ones, dropping some. The sample holds 210,000 or so clones, less than 80% seen once. Sequenced: PBMCs. These receptors were obtained from a girl aged 2-15 years in good health and CMV-seronegative.

The chain employs TRBV28 and TRBJ2-1; 7 bases match TRBD2. The CDR3 extends over 15 amino acids. The junction had 5 bases not matched to a gene; V was cut back by 3 bases and J by 3 bases. Germline V gene sequence: CDR1 MDHEN, CDR2 SYDVKM. The DNA for the CDR3 is TGTGCCAGCAGTTTTGGGGGGGGAATCTACAATGAGCAGTTCTTC. Translation gives CASSFGGGIYNEQFF.

J is TRBJ2-5 and V is TRBV7-8, with 7 bases matching TRBD1. The CDR3 length is 15 residues. Germline V gene lookup returns CDR1 SGHVS and CDR2 FQNEAQ. V was clipped by 0 bases and J by 1 base; unmatched bases: 2. As DNA, the CDR3 is TGTGCCAGCAGCTTAGCGGGACAGCTCCAAGAGACCCAGTACTTC. This codes for CASSLAGQLQETQYF.

This sequence joins TRBV29-1 and TRBJ1-1; D possibly corresponds to TRBD1 (6 bases). The CDR3 sequence is 13 residues long. Germline CDR1 reads SQVTM; CDR2 reads ANQGSEA. V was pared by 3 bases and J by 5 bases, with 13 bases between. The CDR3 loop is CSVEAGVETEAFF. The CDR3 DNA follows: TGCAGCGTTGAGGCAGGGGTGGAAACTGAAGCTTTCTTT.

This sequence joins TRBV6-6 and TRBJ2-1; a weak D match, TRBD1 (5 bases). The CDR3 spans 15 residues. Germline values: CDR1 MNHNY, CDR2 SVGAGI (reference sequence). Trimming stripped 0 bases from V and 5 bases from J, with 11 bases between. In DNA form, the CDR3 reads TGTGCCAGCAGTTACTCAGGGGCTTACAACAATGAGCAGTTCTTC. It translates to CASSYSGAYNNEQFF.

The chain uses TRBV6-5 and TRBJ2-1; D ambiguous. The CDR3 has 15 amino acids. V lost 4 bases and J lost 0, with 10 bases in between. Germline-derived CDR1 and CDR2 are MNHEY and SVGAGI. CDR3: CASSSALSSYNEQFF. The CDR3 bases are TGTGCCAGCAGTTCTGCCCTAAGCTCCTACAATGAGCAGTTCTTC.

The chain couples TRBV4-1 to TRBJ1-1, with D possibly being TRBD1 (5 bases). The V and J ends lost 3 bases and 3 bases respectively, with 8 bases between them. CDR1 is MGHRA, CDR2 YSYEKL, per germline. This CDR3 contains 13 residues. CDR3 sequence: CASSHGGDTEAFF. CDR3 DNA sequence: TGCGCCAGCAGCCATGGGGGGGACACTGAAGCTTTCTTT.

The rearrangement links TRBV28 to TRBJ2-2; D unresolved. The ends were cut back, 4 bases at V and 1 base at J, with 4 bases in the middle. CDR1 is MDHEN and CDR2 is SYDVKM in the germline V gene. This CDR3 region has 13 residues. The CDR3 region is CASSYGNTGELFF. In DNA, the CDR3 is TGTGCCAGCAGTTACGGGAACACCGGGGAGCTGTTTTTT.

Regarding this clone: Since no conserved phenylalanine or tryptophan closes the CDR3, a read error is the likely cause. This rearrangement joins TRBV5-1 to TRBJ1-2; 9 bases align to TRBD1. J lost 3 bases, V lost 3 bases, and 9 bases had no gene match. The CDR3 has 16 residues. Germline-derived CDR1 and CDR2 are SGHRS and YFSETQ. CDR3 nucleotide sequence: TGCGCCAGCAGCTACACCTCGGGACAGGGAGACTATGGCTACACCCTC. It specifies CASSYTSGQGDYGYTL.

The gene calls are TRBV7-3 and TRBJ2-1, with 9 positions matching TRBD2. CDR1 and CDR2 (germline): SGHTA, FQGTGA. The CDR3 extends over 19 amino acids. With V trimmed by 2 bases and J by 0 bases, 11 bases remained unmatched. The DNA for the CDR3 is TGTGCCAGCAGCTTACTTGGTAGCGGGGGCAAAAGCTCCTACAATGAGCAGTTCTTC. This encodes CASSLLGSGGKSSYNEQFF. The entire variable domain, with the rest obtained from reference TRBV7-3 and TRBJ2-1, is as follows: GAGVSQTPSNKVTEKGKYVELRCDPISGHTALYWYRQSLGQGPEFLIYFQGTGAADDSGLPNDRFFAVRPEGSVSTLKIQRTERGDSAVYLCASSLLGSGGKSSYNEQFFGPGTRLTVL.

As for this clone: A junction boundary mismatches the germline segment, possibly from a read error. V usage is TRBV7-9 and J usage is TRBJ1-4; D not resolved. This CDR3 region has 13 residues. CDR1 SEHNR and CDR2 FQNEAQ come from the germline V gene (reference sequence). CDR3 amino acids: CSSSLRESEKLFF. CDR3 nucleotide sequence: TGTTCCAGCAGCTTAAGGGAGTCTGAAAAACTGTTTTTT.

The rearrangement joins TRBV5-1 to TRBJ2-3; no firm D call. CDR3 length: 14 residues. Germline values: CDR1 SGHRS, CDR2 YFSETQ. Deletions cut 0 bases from V and 1 base from J, with 6 bases between. CDR3 region: CASSLVAGTDTQYF. The DNA of the CDR3 is TGCGCCAGCAGCTTGGTTGCGGGCACAGATACGCAGTATTTT.

This clone was seen a handful of times. This chain links TRBV4-1 with TRBJ1-4; no clear D. Germline values: CDR1 MGHRA, CDR2 YSYEKL. The CDR3 totals 13 residues. V lost 2 bases and J 7 bases, leaving 8 bases between the germline ends. This CDR3 reads CASSQLPREKLFF. As DNA, the CDR3 is TGCGCCAGCAGCCAATTACCGCGTGAAAAACTGTTTTTT.

The chain joins TRBV7-9 to TRBJ2-7; 9 nucleotides line up with TRBD1. In germline, CDR1 is SEHNR, CDR2 FQNEAQ (reference sequence). This CDR3 has 15 amino acids. V dropped 5 bases and J dropped 4; count of bases not matched to a gene: 9. The CDR3 here is CASSQDRGYIYEQYF. The CDR3 nucleotides read TGTGCCAGCAGCCAGGACAGGGGCTACATTTACGAGCAGTACTTC.

The chain is built from TRBV6-1 and TRBJ2-4; D is undetermined. Trimming took off 7 bases at V and 8 bases at J, with 6 bases between the two ends. Germline loops: CDR1 MNHNS, CDR2 SASEGT. CDR3 size: 10 residues. CDR3: CASISDIQYF. Written as DNA, the CDR3 is TGTGCCAGCATTTCGGACATTCAGTACTTC.

V is TRBV6-1 and J is TRBJ2-1; TRBD2 matches at 8 bases. The CDR3 loop spans 17 amino acids. Unmatched junction bases numbered 8, after V lost 1 base and J lost 3 bases. Germline loops: CDR1 MNHNS, CDR2 SASEGT. CDR3 sequence (DNA): TGTGCCAGCAGTGAAGTGGCGGGAGGCACTTTCTACAATGAGCAGTTCTTC. Residues: CASSEVAGGTFYNEQFF.

The chain couples TRBV11-1 to TRBJ2-5, with D tentatively TRBD1 (5 bases). This CDR3 comprises 15 residues. V was trimmed by 5 bases and J by 1 base, leaving 14 bases between them. Germline CDR1 and CDR2: SGHAT and FQDESV (reference sequence). The CDR3 is CASSLSPGSQETQYF. The CDR3 coding sequence is TGTGCCAGCAGCCTAAGCCCAGGGTCCCAAGAGACCCAGTACTTC.

The chain carries TRBV11-2 and TRBJ2-7, with D possibly TRBD1 on 6 matching bases. The V gene lost 2 bases and the J gene lost 2 bases, with 19 bases spanning the gap. The CDR3 is 17 amino acids. Germline V gene data show CDR1 as SGHAT and CDR2 as FQNNGV. CDR3 in amino acids: CASSLRSQGSPTYEQYF. CDR3 sequence (DNA): TGTGCCAGCAGCTTAAGATCTCAGGGGTCGCCTACCTACGAGCAGTACTTC.